This TCR beta chain was sequenced for a study of OX40 agonist ivuxolimab in advanced cancers. As for the study in general: Administration of intravenous ivuxolimab to patients occurred every 2 weeks at 0.01 to 10 mg/kg.

The V end was cut by 6 bases, the J end by 0 bases, with 10 bases between. CDR1 SNHLY and CDR2 FYNNEI come from the germline V gene. CDR3 length: 14 amino acids. Only in-frame clones appear in the TCRdb table, and some are missing; sequencing was by immunoSEQ multiplex PCR. The sample contains about 60,000 clones, more than 75% of which appear only once. The rearrangement uses TRBV2 and TRBJ2-3; unclear D gene. This sample comprised CD4+ or CD8+ T cells sorted from blood, obtained in a trial of the OX40 agonist ivuxolimab. This clonotype was obtained from an adult with an advanced solid tumor such as melanoma, head and neck, liver or kidney cancer. CDR3 coding DNA: TGTGCCAGCAGCGGTTTGTCCAGCACAGATACGCAGTATTTT. Its protein is CASSGLSSTDTQYF.